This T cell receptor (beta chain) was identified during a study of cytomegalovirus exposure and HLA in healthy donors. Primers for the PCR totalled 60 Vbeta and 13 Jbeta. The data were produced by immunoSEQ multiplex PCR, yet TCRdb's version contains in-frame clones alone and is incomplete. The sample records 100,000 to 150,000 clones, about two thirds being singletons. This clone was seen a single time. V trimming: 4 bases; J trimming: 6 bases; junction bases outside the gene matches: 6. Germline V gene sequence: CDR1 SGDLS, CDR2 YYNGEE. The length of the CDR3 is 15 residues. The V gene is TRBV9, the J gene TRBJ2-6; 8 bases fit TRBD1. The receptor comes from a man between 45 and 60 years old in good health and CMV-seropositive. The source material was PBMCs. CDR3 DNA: TGTGCCAGCAGCTCCCACAGGGGGAAGGCCAACGTCCTGACTTTC. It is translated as CASSSHRGKANVLTF.